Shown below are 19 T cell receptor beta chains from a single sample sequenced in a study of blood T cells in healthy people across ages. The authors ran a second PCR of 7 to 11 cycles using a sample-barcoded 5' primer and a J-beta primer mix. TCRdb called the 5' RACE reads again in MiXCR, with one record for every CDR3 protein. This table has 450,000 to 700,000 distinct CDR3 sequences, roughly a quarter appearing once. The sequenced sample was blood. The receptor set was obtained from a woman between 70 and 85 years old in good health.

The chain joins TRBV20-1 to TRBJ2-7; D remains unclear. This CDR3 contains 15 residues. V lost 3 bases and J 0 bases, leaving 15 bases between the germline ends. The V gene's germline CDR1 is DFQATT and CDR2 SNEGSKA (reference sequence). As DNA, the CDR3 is TGCAGTGCTAGCCAACCCGGGTTGAGCTCCTACGAGCAGTACTTC. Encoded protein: CSASQPGLSSYEQYF.

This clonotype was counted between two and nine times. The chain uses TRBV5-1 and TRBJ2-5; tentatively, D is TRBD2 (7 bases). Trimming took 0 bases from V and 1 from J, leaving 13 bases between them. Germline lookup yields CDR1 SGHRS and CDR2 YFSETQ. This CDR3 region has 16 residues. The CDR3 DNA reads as TGCGCCAGCAGCTTGGGACGCGGGGGCTCCCAAGAGACCCAGTACTTC. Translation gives CASSLGRGGSQETQYF.

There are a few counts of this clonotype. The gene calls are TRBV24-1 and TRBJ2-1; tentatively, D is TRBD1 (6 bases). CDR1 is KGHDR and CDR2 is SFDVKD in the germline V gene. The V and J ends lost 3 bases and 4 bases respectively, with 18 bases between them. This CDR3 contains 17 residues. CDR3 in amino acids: CATSDRPQGLGYNEQFF. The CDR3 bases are TGTGCCACCAGTGATAGACCACAGGGCCTAGGGTACAATGAGCAGTTCTTC.

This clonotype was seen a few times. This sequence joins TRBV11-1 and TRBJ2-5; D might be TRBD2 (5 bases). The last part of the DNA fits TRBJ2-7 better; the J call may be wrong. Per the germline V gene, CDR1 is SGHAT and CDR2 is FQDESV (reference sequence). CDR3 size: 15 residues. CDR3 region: CASSLGGNRAYEQYF. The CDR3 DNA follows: TGTGCCAGCAGCTTAGGAGGGAACAGAGCTTACGAGCAGTACTTC.

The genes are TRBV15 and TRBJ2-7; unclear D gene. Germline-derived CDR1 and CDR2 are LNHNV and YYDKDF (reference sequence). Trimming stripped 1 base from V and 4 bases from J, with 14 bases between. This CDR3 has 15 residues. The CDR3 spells CATSRVLAESYEQYF. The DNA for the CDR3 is TGTGCCACCAGCAGAGTCTTGGCTGAGTCTTACGAGCAGTACTTC.

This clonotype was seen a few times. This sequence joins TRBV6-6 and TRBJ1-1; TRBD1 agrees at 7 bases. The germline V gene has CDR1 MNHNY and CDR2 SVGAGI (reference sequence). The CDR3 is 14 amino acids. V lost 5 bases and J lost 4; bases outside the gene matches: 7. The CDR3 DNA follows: TGTGCCAGCAGTCCGGGACAGCCGGGCACTGAAGCTTTCTTT. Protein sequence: CASSPGQPGTEAFF.

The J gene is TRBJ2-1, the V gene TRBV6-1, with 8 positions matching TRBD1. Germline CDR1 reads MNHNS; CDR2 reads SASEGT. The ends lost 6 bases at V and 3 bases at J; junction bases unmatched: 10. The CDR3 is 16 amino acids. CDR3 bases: TGTGCCAGCAGCACAACCCCGGGACAGGTCTACAATGAGCAGTTCTTC. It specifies CASSTTPGQVYNEQFF.

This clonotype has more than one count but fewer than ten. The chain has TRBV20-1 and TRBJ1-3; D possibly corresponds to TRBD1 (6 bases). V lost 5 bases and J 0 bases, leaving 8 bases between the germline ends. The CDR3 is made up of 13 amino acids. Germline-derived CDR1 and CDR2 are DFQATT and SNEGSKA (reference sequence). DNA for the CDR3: TGCAGTGCTGAGGGGGACTCTGGAAACACCATATATTTT. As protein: CSAEGDSGNTIYF.

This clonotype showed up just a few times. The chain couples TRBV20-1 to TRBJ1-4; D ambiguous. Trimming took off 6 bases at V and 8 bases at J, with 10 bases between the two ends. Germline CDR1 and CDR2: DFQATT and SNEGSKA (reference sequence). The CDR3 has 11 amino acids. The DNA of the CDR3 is TGCAGTGCCCCCTCTCGGGAAAAACTGTTTTTT. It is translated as CSAPSREKLFF.

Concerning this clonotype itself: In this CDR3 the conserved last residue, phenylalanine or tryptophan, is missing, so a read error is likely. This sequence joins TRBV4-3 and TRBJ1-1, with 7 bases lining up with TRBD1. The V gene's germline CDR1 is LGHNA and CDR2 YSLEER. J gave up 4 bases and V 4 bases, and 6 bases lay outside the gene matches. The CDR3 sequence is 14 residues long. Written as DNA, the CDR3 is TGCGCCAGCAGCCTTAGACAGGGTACCACTGAAGCTTTCCTT. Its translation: CASSLRQGTTEAFL.

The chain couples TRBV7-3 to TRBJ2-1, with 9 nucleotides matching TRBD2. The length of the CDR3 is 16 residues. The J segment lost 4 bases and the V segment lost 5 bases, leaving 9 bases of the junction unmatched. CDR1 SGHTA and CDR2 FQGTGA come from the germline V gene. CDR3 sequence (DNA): TGTGCCAGCAGCCCCCAGGCGGGGGGGAGGTACAATGAGCAGTTCTTC. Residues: CASSPQAGGRYNEQFF.

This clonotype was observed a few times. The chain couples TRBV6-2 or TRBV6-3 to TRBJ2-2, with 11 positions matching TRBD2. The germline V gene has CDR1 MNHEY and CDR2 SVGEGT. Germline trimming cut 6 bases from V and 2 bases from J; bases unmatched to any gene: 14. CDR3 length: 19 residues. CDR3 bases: TGTGCCAGCAGGACTAGCGGGGCGATAAAACCTCGAAACACCGGGGAGCTGTTTTTT. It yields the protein CASRTSGAIKPRNTGELFF.

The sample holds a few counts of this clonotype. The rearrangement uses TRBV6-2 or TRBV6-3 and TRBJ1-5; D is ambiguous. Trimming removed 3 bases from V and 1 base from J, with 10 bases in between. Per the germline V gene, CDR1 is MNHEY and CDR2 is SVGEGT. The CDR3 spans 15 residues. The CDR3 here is CASSYKGSSNQPQHF. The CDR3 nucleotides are TGTGCCAGCAGTTATAAGGGTTCGAGCAATCAGCCCCAGCATTTT.

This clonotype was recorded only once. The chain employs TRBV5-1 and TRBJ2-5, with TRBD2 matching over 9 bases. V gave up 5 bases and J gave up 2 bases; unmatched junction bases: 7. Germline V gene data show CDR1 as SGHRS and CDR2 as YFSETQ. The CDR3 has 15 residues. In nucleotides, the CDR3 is TGCGCCAGCAGGCTAGGACTAGCGTGGCAAGAGACCCAGTACTTC. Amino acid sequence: CASRLGLAWQETQYF.

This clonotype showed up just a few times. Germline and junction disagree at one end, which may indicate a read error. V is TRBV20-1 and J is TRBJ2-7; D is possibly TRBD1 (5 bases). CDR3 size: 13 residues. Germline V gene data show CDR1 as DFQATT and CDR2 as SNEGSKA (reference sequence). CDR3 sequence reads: CGASQAGKYEQYF. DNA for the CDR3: TGCGGTGCTAGTCAGGCAGGGAAATACGAGCAGTACTTC.

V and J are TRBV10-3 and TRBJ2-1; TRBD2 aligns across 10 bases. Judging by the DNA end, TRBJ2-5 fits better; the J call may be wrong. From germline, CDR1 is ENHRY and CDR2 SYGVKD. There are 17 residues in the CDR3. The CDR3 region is CAISDSGGGLKQETQYF. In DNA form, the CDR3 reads TGTGCCATCAGTGACAGCGGGGGGGGACTTAAGCAAGAGACCCAGTACTTC.

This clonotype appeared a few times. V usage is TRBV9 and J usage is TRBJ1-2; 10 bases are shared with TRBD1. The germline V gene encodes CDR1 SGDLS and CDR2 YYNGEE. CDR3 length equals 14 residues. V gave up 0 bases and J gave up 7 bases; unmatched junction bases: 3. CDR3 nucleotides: TGTGCCAGCAGCGTAGGACAGGGGGCCGGTGGCTACACCTTC. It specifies CASSVGQGAGGYTF.

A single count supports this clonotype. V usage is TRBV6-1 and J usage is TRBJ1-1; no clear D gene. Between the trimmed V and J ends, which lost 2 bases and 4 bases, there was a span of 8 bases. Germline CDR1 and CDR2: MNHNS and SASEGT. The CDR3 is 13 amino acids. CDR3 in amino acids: CASSEIAVTEAFF. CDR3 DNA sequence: TGTGCCAGCAGTGAAATCGCTGTCACTGAAGCTTTCTTT.

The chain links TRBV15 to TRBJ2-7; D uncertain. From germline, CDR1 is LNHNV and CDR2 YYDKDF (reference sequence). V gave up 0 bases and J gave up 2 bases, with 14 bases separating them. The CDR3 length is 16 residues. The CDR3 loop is CATSRDKFGDPYEQYF. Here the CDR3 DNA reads TGTGCCACCAGCAGAGATAAGTTTGGCGATCCCTACGAGCAGTACTTC.